The 15 T cell receptor beta chains presented below share a single source sample, sequenced in a study of response to subunit inactivated influenza vaccine. MiXCR, applied by TCRdb to the RT-PCR reads, yields one record per CDR3 protein. The sample consists of 630,000 or so distinct CDR3 sequences, about a sixth of them appearing once. The source material was PBMCs from blood, sampled approximately 12 days after vaccination. The receptors originated from a man in his fifties who received an inactivated influenza vaccine.

A few counts support this clonotype. The chain combines TRBV12-3 or TRBV12-4 with TRBJ2-1; 7 bases are shared with TRBD1. The CDR3 sequence is 15 residues long. V was pared by 7 bases and J by 4 bases, with 10 bases of the junction left unmatched. This chain's CDR3 is CASTKPGGTYNEQFF. The CDR3 DNA reads TGTGCCAGCACCAAGCCAGGGGGTACATACAATGAGCAGTTCTTC.

This clonotype was observed a handful of times. The chain uses TRBV29-1 and TRBJ2-1, with D perhaps being TRBD1 or TRBD2 (5 bases each). The CDR3 contains 14 residues. CDR1 is SQVTM and CDR2 is ANQGSEA in the germline V gene. V lost 4 bases and J 6 bases, leaving 16 bases between the germline ends. CDR3 DNA sequence: TGCAGCGTTGGGGGCGGAGGACGGGGCAATGAGCAGTTCTTC. Its translation is CSVGGGGRGNEQFF.

The rearrangement links TRBV20-1 to TRBJ1-4; 9 bases align to TRBD1. Trimming cost V 4 bases and J 4 bases; bases outside gene matches: 7. The CDR3 length is 15 residues. Germline V gene sequence: CDR1 DFQATT, CDR2 SNEGSKA (reference sequence). The CDR3 is CSATGTGRGNEKLFF. The DNA of the CDR3 is TGCAGTGCTACCGGGACAGGGAGGGGTAATGAAAAACTGTTTTTT.

This clonotype was seen at least ten times. This chain connects TRBV5-5 to TRBJ2-7, with 7 bases aligning to TRBD2. Germline CDR1 reads SGHKS; CDR2 reads YYEKEE (reference sequence). V was pared by 4 bases and J by 0 bases, with 13 bases of the junction left unmatched. This CDR3 contains 17 residues. CDR3 protein: CASSQSLGRANSYEQYF. The CDR3 nucleotides read TGTGCCAGCAGCCAATCCCTGGGGAGGGCCAACTCCTACGAGCAGTACTTC.

The chain uses TRBV5-6 and TRBJ2-3; 11 nucleotides line up with TRBD2. With V trimmed by 7 bases and J by 5 bases, 9 bases remained unmatched. This CDR3 is built from 15 residues. Germline V CDR1 and CDR2: SGHDT, YYEEEE. The CDR3 bases are TGTGCCAGCCGCATAGCGGGAGGGCCGGAAGATACGCAGTATTTT. It translates to CASRIAGGPEDTQYF. Together with reference TRBV5-6 and TRBJ2-3, the CDR3 gives the full variable domain: DAGVTQSPTHLIKTRGQQVTLRCSPKSGHDTVSWYQQALGQGPQFIFQYYEEEERQRGNFPDRFSGHQFPNYSSELNVNALLLGDSALYLCASRIAGGPEDTQYFGPGTRLTVL.

This clonotype has only a few counts. The chain carries TRBV10-2 and TRBJ1-1, with D possibly matching TRBD1 (5 bases). Trimming left V 6 bases short and J 1 base short, with 12 bases between. The CDR3 is 14 residues long. CDR1 WSHSY and CDR2 SAAADI come from the germline V gene. Written as DNA, the CDR3 is TGCGCCAGCAGAGGGACCGACGCGAACACTGAAGCTTTCTTT. This encodes CASRGTDANTEAFF.

This clonotype was detected only a few times. The V gene is TRBV7-2, the J gene TRBJ1-5; perhaps TRBD1 as D (5 bases). Germline CDR1 and CDR2: SGHTA and FQGNSA. The CDR3 is made up of 14 amino acids. Trimming left V 5 bases short and J 5 bases short, with 13 bases between. CDR3 sequence: CASSLGVGHQPQHF. The CDR3 coding sequence is TGTGCCAGCAGCCTTGGAGTGGGGCATCAGCCCCAGCATTTT.

The rearrangement uses TRBV15 and TRBJ1-5, with unresolved D. CDR3 length equals 13 residues. Germline V CDR1 and CDR2: LNHNV, YYDKDF (reference sequence). The V end was cut by 0 bases, the J end by 7 bases, with 7 bases between. This chain's CDR3 is CATSREGRQPQHF. The CDR3 nucleotides are TGTGCCACCAGCAGAGAGGGGAGGCAGCCCCAGCATTTT.

This clonotype was seen at least ten times. The CDR3 protein is CASSPQGVETQYF. DNA of the CDR3: TGCGCCAGCAGCCCACAGGGGGTCGAGACCCAGTACTTC. The chain carries TRBV5-1 and TRBJ2-5, with 8 bases that match TRBD1. The V segment lost 4 bases and the J segment 5 bases; nucleotides outside the gene matches: 4. CDR1 and CDR2 from the germline V gene are SGHRS and YFSETQ. CDR3 length: 13 residues. The full variable domain, rest sourced from reference TRBV5-1 and TRBJ2-5, is KAGVTQTPRYLIKTRGQQVTLSCSPISGHRSVSWYQQTPGQGLQFLFEYFSETQRNKGNFPGRFSGRQFSNSRSEMNVSTLELGDSALYLCASSPQGVETQYFGPGTRLLVL.

The chain uses TRBV5-1 and TRBJ2-1; TRBD1 aligns across 7 bases. The CDR3 is 15 residues long. The V gene's germline CDR1 is SGHRS and CDR2 YFSETQ. V dropped 0 bases and J dropped 15; count of bases not matched to a gene: 15. CDR3 residues: CASSLEERETGRPFF. CDR3 sequence (DNA): TGCGCCAGCAGCTTGGAAGAGAGGGAGACAGGGCGTCCGTTCTTC.

This sequence joins TRBV12-3 or TRBV12-4 and TRBJ2-3; a possible D gene is TRBD2 (6 bases). This CDR3 has 15 residues. V gave up 6 bases and J gave up 3 bases, with 16 bases separating them. Written as DNA, the CDR3 is TGTGCCAGCAGATTTACTAGCAGGAGGACAGATACGCAGTATTTT. As protein: CASRFTSRRTDTQYF.

CDR3 amino acids: CSASVDSRAKNIQYF. The DNA of the CDR3 is TGCAGTGCTTCCGTCGACAGCCGAGCCAAAAACATTCAGTACTTC. V gene TRBV20-1 combines with J gene TRBJ2-4; TRBD1 is a possible D gene (5 bases). Germline V gene data show CDR1 as DFQATT and CDR2 as SNEGSKA (reference sequence). CDR3 length equals 15 residues. V shed 5 bases and J shed 0 bases, with 14 bases lying between them.

A few counts support this clonotype. The V call is TRBV20-1, the J call TRBJ2-1; possibly TRBD1 or TRBD2 for D (6 bases each). V was cut by 1 base and J by 9 bases, with 10 bases left in between. This CDR3 region has 12 residues. The germline gives CDR1 DFQATT, CDR2 SNEGSKA (reference sequence). The CDR3 DNA follows: TGCAGTGCTAGAGCGGGGGCGACTGAGCAGTTCTTC. Protein: CSARAGATEQFF.

The V and J genes are TRBV28 and TRBJ2-3; TRBD1 matches at 7 bases. The CDR3 runs 14 residues. Trimming took 5 bases from V and 2 from J; bases not matched to a gene: 4. Germline V CDR1 and CDR2: MDHEN, SYDVKM. In DNA, the CDR3 is TGTGCCAGCAGTCCCGGACAGGTCACAGATACGCAGTATTTT. Protein product: CASSPGQVTDTQYF.

This clonotype is a singleton in its sample. A read error may produce the germline difference seen at one junction end. The rearrangement links TRBV12-3 or TRBV12-4 to TRBJ1-1; D gene ambiguous. The CDR3 sequence is 14 residues long. Here the CDR3 DNA reads TGTGACAGCAGTTTAGACGGTTATAAGGCTGAAGCTTTCTTT. It codes for CDSSLDGYKAEAFF.